The following is a T cell receptor beta chain sequence with its context. The specificity of this receptor is unknown. No much larger clone exists at a distance of one base, and base qualities are not known. As encoded in the germline V gene (reference sequence), CDR1 is LGHDT while CDR2 is YNNKEL. Measured from the cysteine to the phenylalanine, the CDR3 is 14 residues long. Just the 42-base CDR3 DNA is kept, in frame starting at base 1. Trimming removed 7 bases from V and 10 bases from J; the gene matches leave 10 bases unexplained. This sample's time point label indicates: newly diagnosed GD, antithyroid drugs for less than 3 months. For both TCR sequencing and RNA sequencing, RNA was extracted from PBMCs in TRIzol. The diagnosis of Graves' disease followed American Thyroid Association guidelines. Patients for the study were recruited at an endocrinology department in Xi'an, China. Each patient gave 7.5 to 10 milliliters of peripheral blood, collected in an EDTA anticoagulant tube. Ficoll Paque Plus density gradient separation was used to isolate PBMCs, and no further T cell sorting was done. An Agilent 2100 Bioanalyzer and agarose gel were used to assess RNA quality, and a NanoDrop 2000 was used to measure RNA concentration.

This specimen belongs to a study of regulatory T cells in long-lasting Graves disease (dated by TCRdb to the early 2020s). Describing the broader study: Newly diagnosed Graves' disease patients had taken antithyroid drugs for less than 3 months. A total of roughly 35 samples underwent TCR sequencing: about 13 from persistent and approximately 20 from newly diagnosed Graves' disease patients. Persistent Graves' disease patients were compared with newly diagnosed Graves' disease patients by peripheral blood TCR sequencing and RNA sequencing. The study was registered as a clinical trial and conducted in China. Results and caveats for the whole study, not just this receptor: As a limitation, the authors acknowledged that the small sample size may reduce accuracy. TRBV28, TRBJ1-2 and TRBJ2-5 were preferentially used in persistent disease, while TRBV20-1 and TRBJ2-1 were favored in newly diagnosed disease. More public clonotypes were shared among persistent patients (roughly 3,000) than among newly diagnosed patients (under 1,000). Persistent Graves' disease patients showed lower TCR Shannon entropy and fewer highly expanded clones than newly diagnosed patients, suggesting clonal expansion. Sequencing and analysis were limited to the TCR beta chain. Only peripheral blood was studied, because thyroid tissue, the primary lesion, was inaccessible.

The library was made by multiplex PCR. TCRdb lists the instrument as Illumina HiSeq 4000. iRepertoire HTBI primers and Arm-PCR amplification of CDR3 regions were used to construct TCR beta libraries. Before sequencing, the PCR products underwent gel purification. Per the authors' processing: A total of around 59 TRBV and some 15 TRBJ segments were identified across samples and were used for gene usage analysis of CDR3 amino acid clonotypes. COPE and FqMerger were used to merge filtered high-quality paired reads into contigs. BLAST was used to align contigs to the IMGT TRBV, TRBD and TRBJ reference genes, and CDR3 was defined following IMGT. Any clonotype with a frequency above 0.1% was classified as a highly expanded clone. Repertoire diversity was measured by Shannon entropy, and V-J evenness by the Gini coefficient. A clonotype was considered public if more than one individual shared it. Using fastp at Q25 and MiXCR, TCRdb reprocessed the public reads and kept productive beta chains. Rows with a matching CDR3 protein are joined into one entry that keeps the most common DNA and genes. The V and J calls were not made by the authors but by TCRdb's processing. A total of 400,000 to 550,000 distinct CDR3 sequences appear in this sample, 14% to 15% of them only once. Clones ranked in the top ten supply roughly 17% of the sample.

A further study also used this sample, focusing on T cells in Graves' hyperthyroidism and ophthalmopathy. The second study's authors report: Stable Graves' hyperthyroidism was defined as the absence of progression to ophthalmopathy over 18 months of follow-up. Hyperthyroidism patients were newly diagnosed, had a disease duration of under 2 months, and were aged 18 to 65 years. Exclusion was applied to patients with uncontrolled infections, other autoimmune diseases, pregnancy or lactation. Diagnoses were established on the basis of clinical symptoms, serum thyroxine and TRAb, thyroid ultrasound, and orbital computed tomography. A first-round RT-PCR of the TCR CDR3 used the HTBI primer set with the Qiagen OneStep RT-PCR kit. Most expanded thyroid clonotypes (frequency above 0.001) were also detected in blood, suggesting blood repertoires may reflect thyroid immune responses. A model built on a 13 V-J signature distinguished ophthalmopathy from stable hyperthyroidism, reaching around 90% sensitivity and under 84% specificity in cross-validation and 80%/75% in testing. In validation, the model predicted progression to ophthalmopathy with approximately 69% sensitivity and over 72% specificity, a median of approximately 6.7 months before onset. To identify TCR V-J signatures that set the groups apart, the researchers used a discovery cohort of more than 95 patients, made up of under 50 with Graves' ophthalmopathy and about 60 with stable Graves' hyperthyroidism. Prospective prediction of ophthalmopathy was tested in an independent validation cohort of some 20 hyperthyroidism patients and some 17 patients who later progressed to ophthalmopathy. The 100 discovery patients were randomly divided into training and test sets at a 7:3 ratio. The study also compared thyroid tissue and blood T-cell repertoires from more than five Graves' hyperthyroidism patients. Following sampling, methimazole starting at 30 mg daily was given to hyperthyroidism patients, and high-dose intravenous methylprednisolone was given to ophthalmopathy patients. A second multiplex PCR round built the libraries, followed by size selection and purification. Sequencing of the libraries was done on an Illumina HiSeq2000 using paired-end 100 bp reads. Raw data were processed with SOAPnuke, discarding reads with adapters, uncalled bases, mean Phred below 15, or no exact constant-primer or identifier match. COPE v1.2.5 was used to merge the high-quality paired reads, and each unique nucleotide sequence was defined as a clonotype. MiTCR v1.1 was used to align the clonotypes against IMGT TRBV, TRBD and TRBJ reference segments. Analysis was restricted to V-J combinations with a frequency above 0.0001, which covered approximately 99% of repertoires. The TCS score was defined as the ratio of F50 (clonal expansion) to E x V (chaos), calculated using BLOSUM62-based TCRdist between CDR3 peptides within each V-J. Welch's t-statistics and random forest reduced roughly 530 V-J features to roughly 13, which were used in a naive Bayes classifier (R e1071). Sample size was not statistically predetermined, and investigators were not blinded to group allocation. The paper reports TCR Vbeta CDR3 sequencing of over 120 peripheral blood samples: approximately 41 ophthalmopathy, about 75 hyperthyroidism and around 17 progressor patients.

In this chain, TRBV3-1 is recombined with TRBJ1-4; 9 bases in the middle match TRBD1. This material consisted of peripheral blood mononuclear cells (PBMCs), taken at new diagnosis, from a patient treated with antithyroid drugs. This receptor was obtained from a woman aged 25 to 39 with Graves disease. Donor details come from another sample of the same person, matched by shared clones. The nucleotide sequence reads TGTGCCAGCAAAATACAGGGGGCAGGGGGAAAACTGTTTTTT. This gives the protein CASKIQGAGGKLFF.